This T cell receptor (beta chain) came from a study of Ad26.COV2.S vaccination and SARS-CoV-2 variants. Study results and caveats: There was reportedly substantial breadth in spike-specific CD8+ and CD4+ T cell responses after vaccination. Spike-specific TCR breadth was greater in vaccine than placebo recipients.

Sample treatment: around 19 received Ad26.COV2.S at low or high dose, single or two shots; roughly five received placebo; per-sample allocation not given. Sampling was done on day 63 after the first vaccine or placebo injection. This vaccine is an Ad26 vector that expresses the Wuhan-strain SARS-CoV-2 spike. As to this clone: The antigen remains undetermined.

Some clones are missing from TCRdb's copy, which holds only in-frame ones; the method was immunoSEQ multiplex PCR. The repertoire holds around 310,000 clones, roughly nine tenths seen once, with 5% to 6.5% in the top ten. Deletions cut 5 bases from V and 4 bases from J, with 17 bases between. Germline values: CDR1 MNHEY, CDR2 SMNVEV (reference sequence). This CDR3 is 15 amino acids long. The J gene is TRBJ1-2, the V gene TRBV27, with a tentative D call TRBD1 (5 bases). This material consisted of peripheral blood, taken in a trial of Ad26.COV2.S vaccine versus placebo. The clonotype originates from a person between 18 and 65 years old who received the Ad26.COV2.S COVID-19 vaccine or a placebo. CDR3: CASSLRGTLSYGYTF. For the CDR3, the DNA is TGTGCCAGCAGTCTCCGGGGCACACTCTCCTATGGCTACACCTTC.